This TCR beta chain originates from a study of blood T cell repertoires in COVID-19. Overall study: Collection of acute and convalescent COVID-19 samples took place in the United States, Italy and Spain. PBMCs, B-cell-depleted T cells, or T cells were the source of the cDNA or gDNA that made up the material.

The CDR3 runs 17 residues. Data came from immunoSEQ multiplex PCR; TCRdb stores just in-frame clones and leaves some out. Among about 62,000 clones listed, 85% to 90% were seen once. The sequenced material came from peripheral blood. The clonotype comes from a woman aged 55-69 years with COVID-19, enrolled during active disease. This chain joins TRBV21-1 and TRBJ1-4; the listed D gene, TRBD1, was not tested against the DNA. TRBV21-1 is described as a pseudogene. This chain's CDR3 is CASSKNGPTGTNEKLFF. The CDR3 nucleotides are TGTGCCAGCAGCAAGAACGGACCAACAGGGACAAATGAAAAACTGTTTTTT.